The 7 T cell receptor beta chains below were found in one sample sequenced in a study of identical twins. TCRdb ran MiXCR on the 5' RACE reads and lists one entry per CDR3 protein. Among over 200,000 distinct CDR3 sequences, about 10% were seen once, and the ten largest hold roughly 10%. Sequenced input: memory T cells sorted from blood. These receptors were obtained from a man aged 45-65 years in good health.

This clonotype appeared many times. This sequence joins TRBV12-3 or TRBV12-4 and TRBJ1-1; the D gene is possibly TRBD1 (5 bases). The CDR3 has 16 amino acids. Deletions cut 6 bases from V and 4 bases from J, with 21 bases between. The DNA of the CDR3 is TGTGCCAGCAGCCTAGTCGGGGGGGGGGATCGCACTGAAGCTTTCTTT. Amino acids: CASSLVGGGDRTEAFF.

This clonotype was counted ten times or more. This chain joins TRBV4-1 and TRBJ1-1; the D is unclear. Germline CDR1 and CDR2: MGHRA and YSYEKL. Deletions cut 4 bases from V and 0 bases from J, with 9 bases between. This CDR3 is 14 amino acids long. CDR3 DNA: TGCGCCAGCAGCCCCGGGCCCCTGAACACTGAAGCTTTCTTT. It specifies CASSPGPLNTEAFF.

The J gene is TRBJ2-1, the V gene TRBV11-2; TRBD2 aligns across 12 bases. CDR3 size: 16 residues. The V and J ends lost 6 bases and 4 bases, in that order; junction bases with no gene match: 7. Germline V CDR1 and CDR2: SGHAT, FQNNGV. CDR3 residues: CASSYTSGGTYNEQFF. The CDR3 nucleotides read TGTGCCAGCAGTTACACTAGCGGGGGGACTTACAATGAGCAGTTCTTC.

The genes are TRBV7-2 and TRBJ2-1; D is ambiguous. Deletions cut 5 bases from V and 7 bases from J, with 15 bases between. There are 14 residues in the CDR3. Looked up from germline, CDR1 is SGHTA and CDR2 is FQGNSA. CDR3 DNA sequence: TGTGCCAGCAGCCTTGACTGGGATCAGAATGAGCAGTTCTTC. It is translated as CASSLDWDQNEQFF.

The gene calls are TRBV6-2 or TRBV6-3 and TRBJ2-3; D uncertain. Between the trimmed V and J ends, which lost 6 bases and 5 bases, there was a span of 15 bases. Germline V gives CDR1 MNHEY, CDR2 SVGEGT. The CDR3 length is 14 residues. The CDR3 loop reads CASSTHGPGDTQYF. The CDR3 coding sequence is TGTGCCAGCAGCACCCACGGACCGGGAGATACGCAGTATTTT.

The J gene is TRBJ1-5, the V gene TRBV28, with D uncertain. Trimming pared 2 bases from V and 6 bases from J, leaving 11 bases between. Per germline, CDR1 MDHEN and CDR2 SYDVKM. The CDR3 covers 14 residues. CDR3 nucleotide sequence: TGTGCCAGCAGTTTAATAGGGATAAGTCAGCCCCAGCATTTT. It is translated as CASSLIGISQPQHF.

This clonotype was counted between two and nine times. This rearrangement joins TRBV18 to TRBJ1-1, with D possibly being TRBD1 (5 bases). The germline V gene has CDR1 KGHSH and CDR2 LQKENI. Trimming removed 4 bases from V and 3 bases from J, with 9 bases in between. The CDR3 sequence is 13 residues long. CDR3 nucleotide sequence: TGTGCCAGCTCACGATCGGGGGACACTGAAGCTTTCTTT. Protein: CASSRSGDTEAFF.